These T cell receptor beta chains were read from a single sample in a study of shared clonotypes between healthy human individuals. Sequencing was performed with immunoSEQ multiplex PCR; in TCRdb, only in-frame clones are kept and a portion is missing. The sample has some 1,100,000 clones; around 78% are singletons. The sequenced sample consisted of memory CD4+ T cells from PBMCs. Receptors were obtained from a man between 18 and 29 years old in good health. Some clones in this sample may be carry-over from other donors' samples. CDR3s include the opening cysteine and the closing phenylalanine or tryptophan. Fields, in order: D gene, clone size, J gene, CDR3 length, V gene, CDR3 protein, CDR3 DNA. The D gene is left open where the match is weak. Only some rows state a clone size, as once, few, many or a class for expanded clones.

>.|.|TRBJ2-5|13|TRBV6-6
CAIRAGAGETQYF
TGTGCCATCAGGGCCGGGGCCGGAGAGACCCAGTACTTC
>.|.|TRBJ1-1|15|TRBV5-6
CASSLGWAVNTEAFF
TGTGCCAGCAGCTTGGGATGGGCCGTGAACACTGAAGCTTTCTTT
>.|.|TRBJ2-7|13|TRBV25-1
CASSVGHYYEQYF
TGTGCCAGCAGTGTGGGACACTACTACGAGCAGTACTTC
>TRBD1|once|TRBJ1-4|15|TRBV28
CASCRGSARGEKLFF
TGTGCCAGCTGCAGGGGGAGCGCTCGGGGTGAAAAACTGTTTTTT
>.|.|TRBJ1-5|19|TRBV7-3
CASSLTLRGPVGSNQPQHF
TGTGCCAGCAGCTTAACGTTAAGAGGACCGGTCGGGAGTAATCAGCCCCAGCATTTT
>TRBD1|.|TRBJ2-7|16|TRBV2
CASSPHRDRVLYEQYF
TGTGCCAGCAGTCCCCACCGGGACAGGGTCTTGTACGAGCAGTACTTC
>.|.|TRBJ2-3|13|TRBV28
CASTLGGFDTQYF
TGTGCCAGCACCCTTGGGGGTTTTGATACGCAGTATTTT
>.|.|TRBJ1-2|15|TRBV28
CASRRDPQGIYGYTF
TGTGCCAGCAGACGGGACCCTCAGGGGATCTATGGCTACACCTTC
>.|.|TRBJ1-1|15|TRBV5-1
CASSLVGGSNTEAFF
TGCGCCAGCAGCTTGGTCGGAGGGTCGAACACTGAAGCTTTCTTT
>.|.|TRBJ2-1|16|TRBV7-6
CASSLGGAGFPNEQFF
TGTGCCAGCAGCTTAGGCGGGGCGGGGTTCCCCAATGAGCAGTTCTTC
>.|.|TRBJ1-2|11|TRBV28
CASSSVGGYTF
TGTGCCAGCAGTTCTGTGGGCGGCTACACCTTC
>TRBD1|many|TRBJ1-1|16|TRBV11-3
CASTTRRGQMNTEAFF
TGTGCCAGCACCACCCGCCGGGGACAGATGAACACTGAAGCTTTCTTT
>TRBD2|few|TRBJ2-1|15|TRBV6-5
CASTARLAGDNEQFF
TGTGCCAGCACCGCAAGGCTAGCGGGGGACAATGAGCAGTTCTTC
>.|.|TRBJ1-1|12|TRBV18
CASSLRGTEAFF
TGTGCCAGCTCACTCAGGGGTACTGAAGCTTTCTTT
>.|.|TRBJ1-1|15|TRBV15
CATSRVRVMNTEAFF
TGTGCCACCAGCAGAGTGAGGGTCATGAACACTGAAGCTTTCTTT
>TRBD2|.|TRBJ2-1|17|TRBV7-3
CASSPRLAGDIYNEQFF
TGTGCCAGCAGTCCGAGGTTGGCGGGAGATATCTACAATGAGCAGTTCTTC
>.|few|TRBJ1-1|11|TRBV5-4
CAAGTPTEAFF
TGTGCCGCAGGGACCCCAACTGAAGCTTTCTTT
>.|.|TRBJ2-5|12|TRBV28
CASSQYLETQYF
TGTGCCAGCAGTCAGTATCTGGAGACCCAGTACTTC
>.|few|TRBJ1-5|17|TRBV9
CASSARDSPGSNQPQHF
TGTGCCAGCAGCGCTCGAGACAGCCCAGGGAGCAATCAGCCCCAGCATTTT
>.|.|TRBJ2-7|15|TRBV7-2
CASSLAALGRYEQYF
TGTGCCAGCAGCTTAGCGGCCCTGGGGCGATACGAGCAGTACTTC
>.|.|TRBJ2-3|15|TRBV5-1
CASSLWSSATDTQYF
TGCGCTAGCAGCTTGTGGTCTAGCGCAACAGATACGCAGTATTTT
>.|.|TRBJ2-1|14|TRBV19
CASSIGSLGSEQFF
TGTGCCAGTAGTATAGGGAGTCTAGGGAGTGAGCAGTTCTTC
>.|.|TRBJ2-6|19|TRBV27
CASSFSLTGPSSGANVLTF
TGTGCCAGCAGTTTCTCATTGACAGGACCTAGCTCTGGGGCCAACGTCCTGACTTTC
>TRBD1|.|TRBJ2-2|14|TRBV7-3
CASSTGQGSGELFF
TGTGCCAGCAGCACAGGACAGGGGTCCGGGGAGCTGTTTTTT
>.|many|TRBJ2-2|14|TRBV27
CASSLSRRAGELFF
.
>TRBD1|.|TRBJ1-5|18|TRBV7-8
CASSLHDRGPYSNQPQHF
TGTGCCAGCAGCCTCCACGACAGGGGCCCTTATAGCAATCAGCCCCAGCATTTT
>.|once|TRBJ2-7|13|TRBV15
CATSSHRVGEQYF
TGTGCCACCAGCAGTCACAGGGTTGGCGAGCAGTACTTC
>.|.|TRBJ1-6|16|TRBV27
CASKPTRGQLGSPLHF
TGTGCCAGCAAACCGACACGAGGACAATTGGGTTCACCCCTCCACTTT
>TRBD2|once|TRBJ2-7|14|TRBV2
CASSRLAGAYEQYF
TGTGCCAGCAGCAGACTAGCGGGGGCCTACGAGCAGTACTTC
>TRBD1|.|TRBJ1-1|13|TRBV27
CASSQQGRTEAFF
TGTGCCAGCAGTCAACAGGGGCGGACTGAAGCTTTCTTT
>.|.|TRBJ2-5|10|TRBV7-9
CASSVETQYF
TGTGCCAGCAGCGTAGAGACCCAGTACTTC
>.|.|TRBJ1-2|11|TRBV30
CAWSVQQGPNF
TGTGCCTGGAGTGTACAGCAGGGGCCCAACTTC
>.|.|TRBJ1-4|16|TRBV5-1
CASSLFSGAFNEKLFF
TGCGCCAGCAGCTTGTTCAGTGGGGCCTTTAATGAAAAACTGTTTTTT
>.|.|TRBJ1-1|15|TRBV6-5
CASNTAGRMNTEAFF
TGTGCCAGCAATACCGCCGGGCGTATGAACACTGAAGCTTTCTTT